The present entry profiles one TCR beta chain with its context. It lacks a known antigen. No per-base quality is available; no much larger clone lies one base away. Each collaborating institution followed its own protocols to collect whole blood in K2EDTA tubes. Collaborator samples were shipped for TCRbeta analysis as frozen whole blood, isolated PBMCs, or DNA extracted from either sample type. There are 13 amino acids in the CDR3, from cysteine to phenylalanine inclusive. Of all the DNA, just the CDR3 is kept, 39 bases in frame from base 1. V was cut back by 3 bases and J by 5 bases, leaving a gap of 11 bases between them. CDR1 and CDR2 were assigned from the germline V gene as MGHRA and YSYEKL. This sample is drawn from a study of blood T cell repertoires in COVID-19 (TCRdb year 2020). With respect to the entire study: Collaborator samples came from the United States, Italy and Spain and covered acute and convalescent phases of COVID-19. The prospective study material was composed of cDNA or gDNA derived from T cells, B-cell-depleted T cells, or PBMCs. The dataset comprised deeply sampled blood TCRbeta repertoires from subjects exposed to, actively infected with, or recovered from COVID-19. The repertoires were released in a freely available public database meant as a resource for research on the immune response to SARS-CoV-2. Samples were obtained from the ongoing ImmuneRACE study (first 160 participants) and from 1,200 or so subjects provided by 6 global collaborators. Sample metadata almost always included a de-identified subject ID, COVID-19 status, age in years and sex. Where available, HLA class I and class II types were obtained from metadata supplied by the sample provider rather than from assay-based typing. Summary of the overall study and its limitations: The amount of clinical and demographic metadata varied by source and participant and was provided uncurated.

TCRbeta CDR3 regions were amplified from genomic DNA by means of the immunoSEQ Assay, a bias-controlled multiplex PCR. The study's own analysis went as follows. Nucleated cell counts per sample were estimated from amplification of reference gene primers within the assay. Sequence reads were collapsed and filtered to measure the absolute abundance of every unique TCRbeta CDR3 rearrangement. Productive Simpson clonality was computed per sample as the square root of Simpson's diversity index over productive rearrangements. Entries here come from immuneACCESS through TCRdb and include only in-frame sequences with V and J called. Some clones fail to appear in such tables; in the studies checked, an unresolved V gene covers under half of the shortfall, and the cause of the remainder is unknown. V, J and clone size were drawn from that table, and D and trimming were deduced from the DNA. The sample includes over 600,000 clones, with more than 80% observed a single time. The ten largest account for approximately 0.25% of the sample.

In this chain, TRBV4-1 is recombined with TRBJ2-7; D gene: possibly TRBD1, on 6 matching bases. The clonotype was recovered from a young woman with acute or convalescent COVID-19. Sequencing input: peripheral blood. Here is the DNA: TGCGCCAGCAGCCATCCCCAGGGGAACGAGCAGTACTTC. The translation is CASSHPQGNEQYF.